Reported below is one T cell receptor beta chain. In its sample, this clonotype was seen a few times. What this receptor recognizes is not known. Per-base qualities were not stored, and no clone one base away is much larger. From the cysteine through the phenylalanine, the CDR3 covers 14 amino acids. Kept here is only the CDR3 DNA, which spans 42 bases and is read in frame from base 1. V is trimmed back by 4 bases and J by 7 bases, and the junction contains 9 bases that no gene match accounts for. This sample was included in a study of T cells after yellow fever vaccination (dated by TCRdb to between 2019 and 2020). Background on the whole study: The SMART-Seq v4 Ultra Low Input RNA kit was used to prepare libraries from fractions with low cell numbers. To follow T-cell clones before and after primary and booster YFV17D yellow fever vaccination, bulk TCR alpha and beta repertoires were sequenced over time. Two healthy male donors, one aged 18 to 30 and one aged 30 to 39 years, were included in the cohort. Blood was collected at multiple timepoints before and after primary and secondary immunization, and bulk PBMC replicates and cell subsets were isolated.

Broad study findings and their caveats: Because only a couple of donors were included in the study, the extent to which the findings can be generalized is limited. The secondary T-cell response was weaker than the primary response but faster, peaking on day 5 instead of day 15. A small share of clonotypes was detected in both CD4 and CD8 compartments, with the overlap likely arising from convergent recombination. Computational filtering was required because FACS-sorted repertoires could contain abundant contaminating clonotypes from the bulk population. Most clones expanded after primary vaccination (96% of CD4 and 88% of CD8) were re-detected after the booster, suggesting that broad memory maintenance occurred.

Sequencing was performed on an Illumina NovaSeq 6000. TCR cDNA was synthesized by 5'RACE template switching, through which a universal primer site and unique molecular identifiers were introduced. cDNA synthesis was primed from both the TCR alpha and TCR beta constant segments. Two PCR steps were used to amplify libraries, with sample barcodes and sequencing adapters being added in the second step. Sequencing of libraries was done on Illumina HiSeq 2500 (2x100 bp) or NovaSeq (2x150 bp). On the study's bioinformatics: MIGEC handled demultiplexing of reads and collapsing into UMI consensus sequences, while MiXCR performed V(D)J alignment. Vaccine-responding clonotypes were identified with edgeR using replicate PBMC samples, with FDR below 0.01 and a log2 fold change above 5 up to day 15 being required. Bulk clonotypes were assigned CD4 or CD8 identity according to which sequenced CD4 or CD8 repertoire held them at higher abundance. Starting from the raw public reads, TCRdb applied fastp trimming at Q25, assembled clones with MiXCR and retained in-frame beta chains. Every distinct CDR3 protein forms one entry, paired with its most common genes and DNA. These V and J calls originate from TCRdb's pipeline instead of the authors' own analysis. This sample holds about 340,000 distinct CDR3 sequences; approximately 12% were observed only once. The top ten constitute 3.2% of the sample.

The treatment or condition label for this specimen denotes: live attenuated yellow fever vaccine strain. PBMCs were isolated from peripheral blood using a standard Ficoll-Paque protocol. Dynabeads CD4 and CD8 positive selection kits were used to isolate the CD4 and CD8 T-cell fractions. TriZol was used to extract RNA from bulk PBMCs, CD4 and CD8 fractions, and dextramer-positive and dextramer-negative fractions. The rearrangement joined TRBV12-3 or TRBV12-4 to TRBJ1-2; TRBD1 lines up with 7 middle nucleotides. The starting material was CD4+ T cells sorted from PBMCs, obtained 15 days after the yellow fever booster vaccination. The receptor was derived from a young man who received the YFV17D yellow fever vaccine. The CDR3 has the sequence CASSSAGTVIGYTF. The sequenced DNA: TGTGCCAGCAGTTCAGCCGGGACAGTAATTGGCTACACCTTC.